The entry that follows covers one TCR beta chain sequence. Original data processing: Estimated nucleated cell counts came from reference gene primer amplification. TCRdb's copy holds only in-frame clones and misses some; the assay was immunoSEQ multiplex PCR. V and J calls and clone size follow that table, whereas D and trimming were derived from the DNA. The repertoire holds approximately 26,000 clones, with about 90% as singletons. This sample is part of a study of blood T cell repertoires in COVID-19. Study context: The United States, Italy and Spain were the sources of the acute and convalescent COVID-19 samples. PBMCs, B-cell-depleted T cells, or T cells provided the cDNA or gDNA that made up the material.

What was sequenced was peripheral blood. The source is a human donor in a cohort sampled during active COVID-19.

The CDR3 DNA reads as TGTGCCAGCAGCTTAGCGCTGACTCGAGTTGCCTACGAGCAGTACTTC. The encoded protein is CASSLALTRVAYEQYF. The genes are TRBV11-1 and TRBJ2-7; no firm D call. CDR1 and CDR2 from the germline V gene are SGHAT and FQDESV (reference sequence). There are 16 residues in the CDR3. Deletions cut 0 bases from V and 2 bases from J, with 14 bases between.